Below are 8 T cell receptor beta chains sequenced from a single sample in a study of cytomegalovirus exposure and HLA in healthy donors. The PCR ran on 60 Vbeta and 13 Jbeta primers. Data came from immunoSEQ multiplex PCR; TCRdb stores just in-frame clones and leaves some out. Altogether 93,000 or so clones are present, approximately 79% being singletons, with the ten largest covering about 4.1%. The specimen was PBMCs. The receptor set was obtained from a man aged 50-59 years in good health and CMV-seropositive.

The chain couples TRBV19 to TRBJ2-1; 7 nucleotides align to TRBD1. The germline V gene has CDR1 LNHDA and CDR2 SQIVND (reference sequence). CDR3 length: 16 residues. Losses at the gene ends were 6 bases for V and 4 bases for J; bases not matched to a gene: 12. The CDR3 loop reads CASRKTSGQPYNEQFF. Written as DNA, the CDR3 is TGTGCCAGTAGAAAGACCTCGGGACAGCCTTACAATGAGCAGTTCTTC.

The V gene is TRBV7-6, the J gene TRBJ2-1; TRBD1 is a possible D gene (5 bases). Trimming shortened V by 2 bases and J by 0 bases, and 8 bases separated the two germline ends. The CDR3 covers 15 residues. Germline V CDR1 and CDR2: SGHVS, FNYEAQ. The DNA for the CDR3 is TGTGCCAGCAGCTTAAGGGGTAGCTCCTACAATGAGCAGTTCTTC. Translation gives CASSLRGSSYNEQFF. Supplemented by reference TRBV7-6 and TRBJ2-1, the full variable domain reads GAGVSQSPRYKVTKRGQDVALRCDPISGHVSLYWYRQALGQGPEFLTYFNYEAQQDKSGLPNDRFSAERPEGSISTLTIQRTEQRDSAMYRCASSLRGSSYNEQFFGPGTRLTVL.

The chain links TRBV11-2 to TRBJ2-7; 11 bases match TRBD2. Germline V gene lookup returns CDR1 SGHAT and CDR2 FQNNGV. Trimming took 5 bases from V and 4 from J; bases not matched to a gene: 4. The CDR3 runs 14 residues. The CDR3 sequence: CASSHPSGRYEQYF. As DNA, the CDR3 is TGTGCCAGCAGCCATCCTAGCGGGAGGTACGAGCAGTACTTC.

The chain combines TRBV28 with TRBJ2-1, with 11 nucleotides matching TRBD2. CDR3 length: 19 amino acids. CDR1 and CDR2 from the germline V gene are MDHEN and SYDVKM. The V gene end was trimmed by 6 bases and the J gene end by 3 bases; junction bases not matched to a gene: 16. For the CDR3, the DNA is TGTGCCAGCAGCCGCCATACTAGCGGGAGAGCCAAGCGCTACAATGAGCAGTTCTTC. It yields the protein CASSRHTSGRAKRYNEQFF.

The J gene is TRBJ1-6, the V gene TRBV14; TRBD1 is a possible D gene (5 bases). Germline CDR1 and CDR2: SGHDN and FVKESK. The CDR3 spans 16 residues. V dropped 0 bases and J dropped 7 bases, with 13 bases sitting between them. In DNA form, the CDR3 reads TGTGCCAGCAGCCAAGATCCGGGACTCAGGAATTCACCCCTCCACTTT. Its protein is CASSQDPGLRNSPLHF.

The rearrangement uses TRBV5-1 and TRBJ2-1; no reliable D call. The CDR3 extends over 15 amino acids. Trimming shortened V by 1 base and J by 5 bases, and 13 bases separated the two germline ends. From germline, CDR1 is SGHRS and CDR2 YFSETQ. CDR3 nucleotide sequence: TGCGCCAGCAGCTTGTTCCTAGTCGGCGACAATGAGCAGTTCTTC. Protein sequence: CASSLFLVGDNEQFF.

The V call is TRBV27, the J call TRBJ2-1, with TRBD2 matching over 12 bases. CDR1 is MNHEY and CDR2 is SMNVEV in the germline V gene (reference sequence). Trimming cost V 5 bases and J 4 bases; bases outside gene matches: 6. This CDR3 is 16 amino acids long. In DNA, the CDR3 is TGTGCCAGCAGTCCCTCCGGGACTAGCGGGTACAATGAGCAGTTCTTC. Protein product: CASSPSGTSGYNEQFF.

The rearrangement links TRBV28 to TRBJ2-3; TRBD2 agrees at 10 bases. The CDR3 covers 18 residues. The junction had 11 bases not matched to a gene; V was cut back by 3 bases and J by 2 bases. CDR1 and CDR2 (germline): MDHEN, SYDVKM. The CDR3 DNA is TGTGCCAGCAGTTTTACTAGCGGGAACGTAATATACACAGATACGCAGTATTTT. This gives the protein CASSFTSGNVIYTDTQYF.